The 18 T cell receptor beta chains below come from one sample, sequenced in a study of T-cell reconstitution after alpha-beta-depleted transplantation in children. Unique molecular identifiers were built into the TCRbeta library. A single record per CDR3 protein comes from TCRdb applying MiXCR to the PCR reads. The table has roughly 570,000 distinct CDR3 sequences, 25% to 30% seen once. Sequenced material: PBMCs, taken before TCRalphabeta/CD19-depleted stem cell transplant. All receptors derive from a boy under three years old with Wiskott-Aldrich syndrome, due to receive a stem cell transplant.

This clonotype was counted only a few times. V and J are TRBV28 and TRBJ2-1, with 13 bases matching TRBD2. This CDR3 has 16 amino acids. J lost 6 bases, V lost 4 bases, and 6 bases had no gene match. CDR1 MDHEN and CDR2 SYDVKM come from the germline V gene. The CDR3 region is CASSSGLAGDINEQFF. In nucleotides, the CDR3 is TGTGCCAGCAGTTCCGGACTAGCGGGAGATATCAATGAGCAGTTCTTC.

The DNA of the CDR3 is TGTGCCAGCAGGCAGGGACAGATCTACTCCTACGAGCAGTACTTC. Protein: CASRQGQIYSYEQYF. The chain links TRBV28 to TRBJ2-7; 7 bases align to TRBD1. Germline V gene lookup returns CDR1 MDHEN and CDR2 SYDVKM. The CDR3 has 15 residues. Trimming at V came to 6 bases and at J to 0 bases, leaving 8 bases not matched to a gene.

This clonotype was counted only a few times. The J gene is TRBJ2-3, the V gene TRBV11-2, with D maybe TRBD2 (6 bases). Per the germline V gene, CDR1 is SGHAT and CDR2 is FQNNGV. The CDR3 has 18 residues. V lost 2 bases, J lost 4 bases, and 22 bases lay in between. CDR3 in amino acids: CASSLFGARGIGADTQYF. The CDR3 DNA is TGTGCCAGCAGCTTATTCGGGGCCCGCGGGATAGGAGCAGATACGCAGTATTTT.

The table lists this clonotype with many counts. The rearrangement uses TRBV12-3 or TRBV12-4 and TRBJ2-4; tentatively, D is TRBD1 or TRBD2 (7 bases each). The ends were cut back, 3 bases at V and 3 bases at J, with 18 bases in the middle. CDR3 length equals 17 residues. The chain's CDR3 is CASSFPDREGYKNIQYF. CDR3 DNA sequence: TGTGCCAGCAGTTTCCCCGACAGGGAGGGCTACAAAAACATTCAGTACTTC.

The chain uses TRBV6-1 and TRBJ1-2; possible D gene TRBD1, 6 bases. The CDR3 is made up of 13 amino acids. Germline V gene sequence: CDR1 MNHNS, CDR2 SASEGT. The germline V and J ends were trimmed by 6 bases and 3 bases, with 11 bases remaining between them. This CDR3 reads CASRHRDDYGYTF. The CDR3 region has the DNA TGTGCCAGCAGACACAGGGATGACTATGGCTACACCTTC.

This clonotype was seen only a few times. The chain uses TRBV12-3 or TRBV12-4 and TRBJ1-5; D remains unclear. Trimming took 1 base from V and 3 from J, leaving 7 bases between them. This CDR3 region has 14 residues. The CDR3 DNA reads TGTGCCAGCAGTTTAGGGGCAATCAATCAGCCCCAGCATTTT. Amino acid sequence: CASSLGAINQPQHF.

This chain's CDR3 is CASSLDATNYGYTF. The CDR3 DNA is TGTGCCAGCAGCTTAGACGCAACTAACTATGGCTACACCTTC. The V and J genes are TRBV7-2 and TRBJ1-2; D not resolved. Germline lookup yields CDR1 SGHTA and CDR2 FQGNSA. The CDR3 runs to 14 residues. V was shortened by 1 base and J by 0 bases, with 6 bases between the two germline ends.

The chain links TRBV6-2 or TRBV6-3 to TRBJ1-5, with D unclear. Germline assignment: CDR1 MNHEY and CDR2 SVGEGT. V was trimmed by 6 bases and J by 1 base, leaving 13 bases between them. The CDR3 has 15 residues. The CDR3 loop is CASRPGRGSNQPQHF. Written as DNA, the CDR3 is TGTGCCAGCAGGCCGGGCCGGGGAAGCAATCAGCCCCAGCATTTT.

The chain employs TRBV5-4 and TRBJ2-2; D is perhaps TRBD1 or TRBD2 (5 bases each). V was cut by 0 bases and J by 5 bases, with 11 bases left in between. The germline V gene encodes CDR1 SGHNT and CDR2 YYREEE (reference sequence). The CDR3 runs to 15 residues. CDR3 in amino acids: CASSLVGERTGELFF. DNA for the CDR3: TGTGCCAGCAGCTTGGTAGGGGAGAGGACCGGGGAGCTGTTTTTT.

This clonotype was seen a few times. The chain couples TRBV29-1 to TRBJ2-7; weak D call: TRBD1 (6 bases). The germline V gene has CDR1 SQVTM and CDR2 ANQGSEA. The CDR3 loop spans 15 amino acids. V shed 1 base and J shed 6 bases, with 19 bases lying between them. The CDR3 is CSVEGGPQGRGEQYF. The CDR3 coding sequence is TGCAGCGTTGAAGGGGGCCCACAGGGAAGGGGCGAGCAGTACTTC.

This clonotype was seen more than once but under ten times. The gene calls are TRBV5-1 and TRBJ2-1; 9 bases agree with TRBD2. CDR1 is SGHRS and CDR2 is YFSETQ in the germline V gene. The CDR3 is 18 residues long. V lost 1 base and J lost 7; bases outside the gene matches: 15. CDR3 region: CASSLSPSRREGRNEQFF. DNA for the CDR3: TGCGCCAGCAGCTTGTCCCCGTCGCGGCGGGAGGGTCGGAATGAGCAGTTCTTC.

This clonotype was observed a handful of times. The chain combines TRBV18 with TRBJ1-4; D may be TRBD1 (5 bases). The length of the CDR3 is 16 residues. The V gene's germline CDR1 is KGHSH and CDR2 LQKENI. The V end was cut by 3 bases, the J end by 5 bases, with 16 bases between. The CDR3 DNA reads TGTGCCAGCTCACCCCGACAGCTAGTGGGAAATGAAAAACTGTTTTTT. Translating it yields CASSPRQLVGNEKLFF.

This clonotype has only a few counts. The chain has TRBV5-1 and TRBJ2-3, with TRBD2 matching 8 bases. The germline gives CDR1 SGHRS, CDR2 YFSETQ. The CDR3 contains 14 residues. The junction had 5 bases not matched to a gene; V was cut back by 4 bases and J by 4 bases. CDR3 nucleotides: TGCGCCAGCAGCCATGGACTAGCAGCAGATACGCAGTATTTT. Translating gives CASSHGLAADTQYF.

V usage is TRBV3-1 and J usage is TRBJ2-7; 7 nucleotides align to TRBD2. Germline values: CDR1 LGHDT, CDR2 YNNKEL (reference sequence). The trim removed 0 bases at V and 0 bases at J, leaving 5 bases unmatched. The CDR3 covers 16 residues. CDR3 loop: CASSQDRLADSYEQYF. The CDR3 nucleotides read TGTGCCAGCAGCCAAGATAGGCTAGCGGACTCCTACGAGCAGTACTTC.

As DNA, the CDR3 is TGTGCCACCTCTCCCACGCGGGGAGGGTTGGGCAATGAGCAGTTCTTC. Its translation is CATSPTRGGLGNEQFF. The rearrangement links TRBV10-3 to TRBJ2-1; TRBD2 matches at 7 bases. Germline V gene sequence: CDR1 ENHRY, CDR2 SYGVKD. This CDR3 comprises 16 residues. Losses at the gene ends were 10 bases for V and 6 bases for J; bases not matched to a gene: 18.

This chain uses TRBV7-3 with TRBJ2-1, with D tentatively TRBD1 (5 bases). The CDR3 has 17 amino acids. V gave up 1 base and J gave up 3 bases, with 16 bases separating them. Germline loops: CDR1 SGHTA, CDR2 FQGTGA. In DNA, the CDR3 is TGTGCCAGCAGCTTAAAGGGGATAGTTGGGTACTACAATGAGCAGTTCTTC. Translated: CASSLKGIVGYYNEQFF. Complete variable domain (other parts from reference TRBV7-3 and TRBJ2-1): GAGVSQTPSNKVTEKGKYVELRCDPISGHTALYWYRQSLGQGPEFLIYFQGTGAADDSGLPNDRFFAVRPEGSVSTLKIQRTERGDSAVYLCASSLKGIVGYYNEQFFGPGTRLTVL.

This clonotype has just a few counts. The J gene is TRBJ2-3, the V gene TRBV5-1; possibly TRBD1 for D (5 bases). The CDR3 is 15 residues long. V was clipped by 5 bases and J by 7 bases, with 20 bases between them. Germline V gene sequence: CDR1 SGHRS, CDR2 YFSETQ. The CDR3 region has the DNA TGCGCCAGCAGAGGTGGAAGTACAGGCGAGAATACGCAGTATTTT. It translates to CASRGGSTGENTQYF.

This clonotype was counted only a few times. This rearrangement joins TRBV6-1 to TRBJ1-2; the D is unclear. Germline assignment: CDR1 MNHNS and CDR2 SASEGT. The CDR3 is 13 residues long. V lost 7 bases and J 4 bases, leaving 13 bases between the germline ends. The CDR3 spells CASIGGRVYGYTF. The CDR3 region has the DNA TGTGCCAGCATTGGCGGCAGAGTCTATGGCTACACCTTC.